This TCR beta chain is drawn from a study of PD-L1 blockade in urothelial cancer. As for the study in general: Once treatment had started, blood was analyzed at 3 weeks (second dose) and again at 6 weeks.

From germline, CDR1 is GTSNPN and CDR2 SVGIG (reference sequence). The CDR3 spans 13 residues. V dropped 1 base and J dropped 9 bases, with 13 bases sitting between them. Here immunoSEQ multiplex PCR was the method, and the copy in TCRdb shows in-frame clones only, minus some. The sample holds 30,000 to 40,000 clones; approximately 87% are singletons and the top ten take 15% to 18%. In regard to this clone: Within the sample, other DNA sequences also encode this same CDR3.

Time point given: pretreatment peripheral blood. Patients' urothelial carcinoma was locally advanced or metastatic. The receptor was derived from a man aged 60 to 69 with urothelial cancer. Sample: PBMCs, taken around atezolizumab (anti-PD-L1) treatment. The gene calls are TRBV30 and TRBJ2-4; D perhaps matches TRBD1 (6 bases). The CDR3 loop reads CAWSALGASIQYF. The CDR3 coding sequence is TGTGCCTGGAGTGCTCTGGGGGCCTCCATTCAGTACTTC.